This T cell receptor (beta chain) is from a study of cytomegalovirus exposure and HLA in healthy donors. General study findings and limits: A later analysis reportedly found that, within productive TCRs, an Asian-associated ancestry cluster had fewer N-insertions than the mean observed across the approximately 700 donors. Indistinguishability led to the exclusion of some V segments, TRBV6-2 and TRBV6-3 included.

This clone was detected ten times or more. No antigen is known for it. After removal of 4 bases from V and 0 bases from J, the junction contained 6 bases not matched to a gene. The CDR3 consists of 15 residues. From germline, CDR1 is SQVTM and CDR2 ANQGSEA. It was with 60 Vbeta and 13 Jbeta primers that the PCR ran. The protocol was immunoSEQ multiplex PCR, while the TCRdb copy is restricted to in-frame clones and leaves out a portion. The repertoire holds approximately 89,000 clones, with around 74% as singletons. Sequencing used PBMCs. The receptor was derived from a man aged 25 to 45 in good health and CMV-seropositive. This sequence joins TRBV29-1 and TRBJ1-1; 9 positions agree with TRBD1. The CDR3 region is CSVVRWTGVNTEAFF. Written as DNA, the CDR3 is TGCAGCGTTGTTAGGTGGACAGGGGTGAACACTGAAGCTTTCTTT.